A single sample gave rise to the 9 T cell receptor beta chains below, sequenced in a study of blood T cell repertoires in COVID-19. Measured with immunoSEQ multiplex PCR; TCRdb has only the in-frame clones, and not every one. The sample carries 53,000 or so clones, 79% recorded once. The specimen sequenced was peripheral blood. The receptors derive from a man in his fifties or sixties with acute or convalescent COVID-19.

This clone was observed a handful of times. The chain combines TRBV4-3 with TRBJ2-3, with D possibly matching TRBD2 (5 bases). CDR1 is LGHNA, CDR2 YSLEER, per germline. V gave up 8 bases and J gave up 0 bases, with 18 bases separating them. This CDR3 has 16 amino acids. The CDR3 protein is CASRPEERYSTDTQYF. The CDR3 nucleotides read TGCGCCAGCCGGCCGGAGGAACGGTACAGCACAGATACGCAGTATTTT.

In this sample, this clone turned up a few times. The chain combines TRBV6-5 with TRBJ1-2; D gene unclear. The germline gives CDR1 MNHEY, CDR2 SVGAGI. This CDR3 is 14 amino acids long. Trimming cost V 6 bases and J 7 bases, with 18 bases left between them. The CDR3 is CASSLAAGVGGYTF. The DNA for the CDR3 is TGTGCCAGCAGCCTAGCGGCCGGAGTCGGTGGCTACACCTTC.

This clone has only a few counts. The chain is built from TRBV7-9 and TRBJ2-7; 9 nucleotides line up with TRBD2. The CDR3 is made up of 15 amino acids. Losses at the gene ends were 3 bases for V and 3 bases for J; bases not matched to a gene: 6. Looked up from germline, CDR1 is SEHNR and CDR2 is FQNEAQ (reference sequence). Here the CDR3 reads CASSLETSGIYEQYF. The CDR3 DNA is TGTGCCAGCAGCTTGGAGACTAGCGGAATCTACGAGCAGTACTTC.

The chain has TRBV7-6 and TRBJ2-1, with 10 bases matching TRBD1. V shed 3 bases and J 3 bases; nucleotides not matched to a gene: 2. CDR1 and CDR2 (germline): SGHVS, FNYEAQ. There are 15 residues in the CDR3. CDR3 DNA sequence: TGTGCCAGCAGCTTCGGGACAGGGGTCTACAATGAGCAGTTCTTC. Its protein product is CASSFGTGVYNEQFF.

V gene TRBV4-2 combines with J gene TRBJ2-2; 16 positions match TRBD2. With 2 bases clipped from V and 4 bases from J, the junction kept 13 bases outside the gene matches. Germline assignment: CDR1 LGHNA and CDR2 YNFKEQ. This CDR3 has 21 residues. CDR3 nucleotide sequence: TGTGCCAGCAGCCAATCCGCCGGGACTAGCGGGAGGGCTTCGGGCACCGGGGAGCTGTTTTTT. Translation: CASSQSAGTSGRASGTGELFF.

The gene calls are TRBV24-1 and TRBJ2-1; no clear D gene. The length of the CDR3 is 14 residues. Trimming stripped 5 bases from V and 5 bases from J, with 12 bases between. Germline V gene sequence: CDR1 KGHDR, CDR2 SFDVKD. CDR3 in amino acids: CATSATETDNEQFF. As DNA, the CDR3 is TGTGCCACCAGTGCTACAGAAACCGACAATGAGCAGTTCTTC.

The chain is built from TRBV30 and TRBJ2-7, with 9 positions matching TRBD1. The CDR3 has 15 amino acids. The germline V gene has CDR1 GTSNPN and CDR2 SVGIG (reference sequence). Trimming removed 2 bases from V and 5 bases from J; junction bases left unmatched: 10. CDR3 DNA sequence: TGTGCCTGGAGTACATGGGGGACAGGGCTTAACGAGCAGTACTTC. As protein: CAWSTWGTGLNEQYF.

The chain employs TRBV30 and TRBJ1-1; a weak D match, TRBD1 (6 bases). The ends were cut back, 2 bases at V and 1 base at J, with 8 bases in the middle. The germline V gene has CDR1 GTSNPN and CDR2 SVGIG (reference sequence). The CDR3 sequence is 13 residues long. The CDR3: CAWSLDRNTEAFF. DNA of the CDR3: TGTGCCTGGAGTTTGGACAGGAACACTGAAGCTTTCTTT.

This chain uses TRBV2 with TRBJ2-3, with 7 bases fitting TRBD2. From germline, CDR1 is SNHLY and CDR2 FYNNEI. V lost 1 base, J lost 4 bases, and 5 bases stayed unmatched. This CDR3 has 15 amino acids. The CDR3 protein is CASSEEGLVADTQYF. CDR3 nucleotide sequence: TGTGCCAGCAGTGAAGAAGGACTAGTAGCAGATACGCAGTATTTT.